This is a list of T cell receptor beta chains from one sample in a study of blood T cell repertoires in COVID-19. Clones were sequenced by immunoSEQ multiplex PCR, and TCRdb holds only the in-frame ones, with some missing. The repertoire holds some 90,000 clones, with roughly 89% as singletons. The sample comprised peripheral blood. These TCRs come from a woman of 80 years or more with active COVID-19. The conserved cysteine and the conserved F or W are not part of the CDR3 here. The D gene is left open where the match is weak.

TRBD1 | TRBJ2-7 | TRBV28 | ASSRTGSLFHEQY
TRBD1 | TRBJ2-7 | TRBV23-1 | ASSHGTGDSYEQY
NA | TRBJ1-5 | TRBV20-1 | SASSPRQGNQPQH
TRBD1 | TRBJ2-4 | TRBV24-1 | ATSDLGQDNIQY
TRBD2 | TRBJ2-1 | TRBV2 | ASSKLAGEYVSYNEQF
TRBD2 | TRBJ2-3 | TRBV19 | ASRPGTSGRTLPYTQY
TRBD2 | TRBJ2-3 | TRBV6-6 | ARSPAGGRAGPADTQY
NA | TRBJ2-1 | TRBV18 | ASSLRDYNEQF
NA | TRBJ1-4 | TRBV4-3 | ASSQDSINEKLF
NA | TRBJ1-4 | TRBV19 | ASSIERANEKLF
TRBD2 | TRBJ2-3 | TRBV4-2 | ASSQDAGGTDTQY
TRBD1 | TRBJ1-1 | TRBV10-3 | AIQGDLTEAF
NA | TRBJ2-1 | TRBV7-7 | ASSRRPGSYNEQF
NA | TRBJ2-7 | TRBV7-8 | ASSLLAATYEQY
TRBD1 | TRBJ1-5 | TRBV19 | ASSSDRGQPQH
TRBD1 | TRBJ1-2 | TRBV10-3 | AIRPNPGTDDYGYT
NA | TRBJ2-7 | TRBV28 | ASSSPGDHGGSYEQY
NA | TRBJ2-3 | TRBV3-1/TRBV3-2 | ASSQGGQLFSTDTQY
NA | TRBJ1-6 | TRBV27 | ASSLSAVTNNSPLH
NA | TRBJ1-1 | TRBV27 | ASSDLSTGNTEAF
NA | TRBJ2-3 | TRBV19 | ASSMGRDTQY
NA | TRBJ2-7 | TRBV28 | ASSFNYEQY
NA | TRBJ1-4 | TRBV5-5 | ASSFSVTNEKLF